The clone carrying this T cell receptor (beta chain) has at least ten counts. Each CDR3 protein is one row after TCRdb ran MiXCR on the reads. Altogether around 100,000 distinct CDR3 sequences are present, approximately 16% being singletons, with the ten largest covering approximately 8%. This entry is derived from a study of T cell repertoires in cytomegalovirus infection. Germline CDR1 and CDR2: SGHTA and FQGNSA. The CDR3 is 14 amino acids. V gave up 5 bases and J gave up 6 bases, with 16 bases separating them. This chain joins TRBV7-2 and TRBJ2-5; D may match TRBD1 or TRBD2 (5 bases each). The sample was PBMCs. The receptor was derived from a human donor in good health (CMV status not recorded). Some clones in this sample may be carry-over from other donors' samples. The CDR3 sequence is CASSQPGRGKTQYF. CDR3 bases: TGTGCCAGCAGCCAACCGGGGCGCGGAAAGACCCAGTACTTC.